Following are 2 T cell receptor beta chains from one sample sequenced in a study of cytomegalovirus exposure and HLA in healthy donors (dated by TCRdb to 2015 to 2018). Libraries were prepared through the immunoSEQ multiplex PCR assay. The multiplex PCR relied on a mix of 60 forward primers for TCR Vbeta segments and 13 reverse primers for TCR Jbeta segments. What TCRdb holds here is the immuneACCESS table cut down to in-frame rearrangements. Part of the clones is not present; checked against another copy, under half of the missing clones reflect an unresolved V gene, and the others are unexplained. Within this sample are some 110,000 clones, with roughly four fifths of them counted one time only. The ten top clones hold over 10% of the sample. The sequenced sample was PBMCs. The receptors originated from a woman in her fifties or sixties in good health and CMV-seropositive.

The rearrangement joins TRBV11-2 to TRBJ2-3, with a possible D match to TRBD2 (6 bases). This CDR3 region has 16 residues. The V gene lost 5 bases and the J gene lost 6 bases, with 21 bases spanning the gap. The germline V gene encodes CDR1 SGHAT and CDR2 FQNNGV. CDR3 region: CASSLPAGSIPDTQYF. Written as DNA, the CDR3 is TGTGCCAGCAGCCTTCCCGCGGGGAGCATTCCGGATACGCAGTATTTT.

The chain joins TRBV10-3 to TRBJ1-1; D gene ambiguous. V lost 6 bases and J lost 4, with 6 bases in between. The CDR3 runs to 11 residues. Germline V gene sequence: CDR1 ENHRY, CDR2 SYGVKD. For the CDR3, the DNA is TGTGCCATCAGAAGAGGCACTGAAGCTTTCTTT. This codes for CAIRRGTEAFF.